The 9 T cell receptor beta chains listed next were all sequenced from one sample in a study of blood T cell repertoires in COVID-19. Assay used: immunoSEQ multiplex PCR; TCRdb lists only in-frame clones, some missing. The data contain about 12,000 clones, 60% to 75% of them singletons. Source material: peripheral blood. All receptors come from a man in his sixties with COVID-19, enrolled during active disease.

The chain's CDR3 is CASSVEAYGYTF. CDR3 nucleotide sequence: TGTGCCAGCAGCGTCGAAGCTTATGGCTACACCTTC. The chain employs TRBV7-9 and TRBJ1-2, with no clear D. Trimming took off 5 bases at V and 5 bases at J, with 9 bases between the two ends. CDR3 length: 12 amino acids. Germline assignment: CDR1 SEHNR and CDR2 FQNEAQ (reference sequence).

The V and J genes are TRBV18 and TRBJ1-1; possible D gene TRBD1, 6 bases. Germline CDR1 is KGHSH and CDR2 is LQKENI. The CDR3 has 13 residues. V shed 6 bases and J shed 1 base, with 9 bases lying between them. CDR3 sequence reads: CASSPTGNTEAFF. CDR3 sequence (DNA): TGTGCCAGCTCGCCGACAGGGAACACTGAAGCTTTCTTT.

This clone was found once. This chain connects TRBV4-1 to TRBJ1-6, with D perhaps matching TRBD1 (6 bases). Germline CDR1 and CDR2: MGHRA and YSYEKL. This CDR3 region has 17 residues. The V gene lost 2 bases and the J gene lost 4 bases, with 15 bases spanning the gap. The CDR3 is CASSQLVLQGYNSPLHF. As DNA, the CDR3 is TGCGCCAGCAGCCAACTGGTTCTACAGGGATATAATTCACCCCTCCACTTT.

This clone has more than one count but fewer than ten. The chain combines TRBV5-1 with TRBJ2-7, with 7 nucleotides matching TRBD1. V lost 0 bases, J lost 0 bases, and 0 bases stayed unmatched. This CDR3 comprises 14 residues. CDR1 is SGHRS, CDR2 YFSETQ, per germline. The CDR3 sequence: CASSLGDSSYEQYF. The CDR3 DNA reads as TGCGCCAGCAGCTTGGGGGACAGCTCCTACGAGCAGTACTTC.

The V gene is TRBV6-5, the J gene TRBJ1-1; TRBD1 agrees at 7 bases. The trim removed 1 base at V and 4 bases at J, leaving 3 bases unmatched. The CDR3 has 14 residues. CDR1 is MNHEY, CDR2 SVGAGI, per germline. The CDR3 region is CASSYLGTVTEAFF. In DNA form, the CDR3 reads TGTGCCAGCAGTTACTTGGGGACAGTCACTGAAGCTTTCTTT.

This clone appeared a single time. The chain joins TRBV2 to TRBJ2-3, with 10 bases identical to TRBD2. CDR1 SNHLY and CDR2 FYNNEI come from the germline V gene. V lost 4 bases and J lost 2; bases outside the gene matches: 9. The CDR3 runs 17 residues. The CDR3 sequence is CASSALLLAGVTDTQYF. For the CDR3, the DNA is TGTGCCAGCAGTGCACTCCTTCTAGCGGGAGTCACAGATACGCAGTATTTT.

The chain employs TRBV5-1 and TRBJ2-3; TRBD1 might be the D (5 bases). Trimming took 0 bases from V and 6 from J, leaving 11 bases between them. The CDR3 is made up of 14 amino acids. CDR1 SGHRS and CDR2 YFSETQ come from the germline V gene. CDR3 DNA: TGCGCCAGCAGCTTGGGGGGCCCGTCGGATACGCAGTATTTT. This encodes CASSLGGPSDTQYF.

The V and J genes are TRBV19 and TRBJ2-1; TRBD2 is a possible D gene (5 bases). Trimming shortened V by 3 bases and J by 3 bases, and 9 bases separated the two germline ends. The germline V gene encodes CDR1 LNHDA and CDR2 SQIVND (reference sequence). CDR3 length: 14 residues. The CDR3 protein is CASSMRALYNEQFF. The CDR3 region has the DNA TGTGCCAGTAGTATGCGGGCCCTCTACAATGAGCAGTTCTTC.

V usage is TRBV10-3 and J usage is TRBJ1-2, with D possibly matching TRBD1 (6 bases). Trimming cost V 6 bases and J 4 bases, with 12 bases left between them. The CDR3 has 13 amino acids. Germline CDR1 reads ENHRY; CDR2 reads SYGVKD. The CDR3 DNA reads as TGTGCCATCAGCCCCGGGACAAGCTATGGCTACACCTTC. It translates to CAISPGTSYGYTF.